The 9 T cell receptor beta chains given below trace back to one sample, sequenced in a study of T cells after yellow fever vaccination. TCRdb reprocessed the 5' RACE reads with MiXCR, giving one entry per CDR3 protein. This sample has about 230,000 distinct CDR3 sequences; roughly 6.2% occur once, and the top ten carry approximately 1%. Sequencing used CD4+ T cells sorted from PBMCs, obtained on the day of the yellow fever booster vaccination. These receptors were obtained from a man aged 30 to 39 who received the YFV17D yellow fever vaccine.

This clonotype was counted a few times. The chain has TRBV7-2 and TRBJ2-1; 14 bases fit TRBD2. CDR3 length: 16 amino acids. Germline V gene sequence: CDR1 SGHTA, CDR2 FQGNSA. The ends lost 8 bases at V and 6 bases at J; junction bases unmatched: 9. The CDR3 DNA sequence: TGTGCCAGCTTCCCCACGACTAGCGGGAGGGCCAATGAGCAGTTCTTC. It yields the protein CASFPTTSGRANEQFF.

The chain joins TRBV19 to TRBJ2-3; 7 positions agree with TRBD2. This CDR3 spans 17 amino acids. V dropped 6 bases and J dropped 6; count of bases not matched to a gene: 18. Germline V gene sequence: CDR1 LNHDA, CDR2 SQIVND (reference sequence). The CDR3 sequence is CASSNPRSSGRHDTQYF. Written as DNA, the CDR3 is TGTGCCAGTAGCAACCCCCGGTCTAGCGGTCGGCACGATACGCAGTATTTT.

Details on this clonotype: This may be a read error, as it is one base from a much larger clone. The CDR3 sequence is CASNPTDRPQIAQYF. The CDR3, as DNA: TGTGCCAGCAATCCGACAGACAGACCCCAGATTGCGCAGTATTTT. The chain combines TRBV28 with TRBJ2-3; D is perhaps TRBD1 (5 bases). The ends were cut back, 7 bases at V and 10 bases at J, with 24 bases in the middle. This CDR3 is built from 15 residues. Per germline, CDR1 MDHEN and CDR2 SYDVKM.

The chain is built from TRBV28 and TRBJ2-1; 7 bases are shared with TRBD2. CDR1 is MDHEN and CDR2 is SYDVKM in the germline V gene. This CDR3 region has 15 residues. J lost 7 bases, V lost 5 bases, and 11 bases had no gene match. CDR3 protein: CASSGTPNGRNEQFF. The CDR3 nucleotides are TGTGCCAGCAGTGGGACCCCAAACGGGAGGAATGAGCAGTTCTTC.

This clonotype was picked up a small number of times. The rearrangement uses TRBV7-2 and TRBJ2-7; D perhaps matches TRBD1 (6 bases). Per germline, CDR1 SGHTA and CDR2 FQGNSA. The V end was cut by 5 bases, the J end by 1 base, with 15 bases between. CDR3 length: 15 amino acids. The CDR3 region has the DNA TGTGCCAGCAGCCTCCCTGACAGGAGATCCTACGAGCAGTACTTC. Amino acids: CASSLPDRRSYEQYF.

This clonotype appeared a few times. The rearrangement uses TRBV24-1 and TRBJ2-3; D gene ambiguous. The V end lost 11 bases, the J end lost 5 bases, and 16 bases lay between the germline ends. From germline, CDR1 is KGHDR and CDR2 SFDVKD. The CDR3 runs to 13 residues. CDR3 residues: CAISGPSGDTQYF. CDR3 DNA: TGTGCCATCTCCGGGCCCTCGGGAGATACGCAGTATTTT.

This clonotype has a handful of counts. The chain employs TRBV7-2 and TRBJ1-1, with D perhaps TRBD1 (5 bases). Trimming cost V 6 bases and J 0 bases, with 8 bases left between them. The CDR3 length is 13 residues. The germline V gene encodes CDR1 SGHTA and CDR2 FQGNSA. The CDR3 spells CASSWTLNTEAFF. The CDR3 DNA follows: TGTGCCAGCAGTTGGACACTGAACACTGAAGCTTTCTTT.

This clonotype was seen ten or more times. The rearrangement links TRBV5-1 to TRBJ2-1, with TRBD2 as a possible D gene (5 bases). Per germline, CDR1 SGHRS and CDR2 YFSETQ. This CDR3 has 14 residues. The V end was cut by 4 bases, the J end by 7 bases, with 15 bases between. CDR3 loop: CASSEPGSGNEQFF. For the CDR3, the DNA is TGCGCCAGCAGCGAACCGGGCTCGGGGAATGAGCAGTTCTTC.

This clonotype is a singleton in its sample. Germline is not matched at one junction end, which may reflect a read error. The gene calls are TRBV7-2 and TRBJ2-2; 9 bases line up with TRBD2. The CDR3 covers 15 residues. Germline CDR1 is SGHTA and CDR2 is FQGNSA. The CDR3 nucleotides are TGTGCCAGCAGCCAAGCGCAGCGGGGGGCTGGGGATCTGTTTTTT. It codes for CASSQAQRGAGDLFF.